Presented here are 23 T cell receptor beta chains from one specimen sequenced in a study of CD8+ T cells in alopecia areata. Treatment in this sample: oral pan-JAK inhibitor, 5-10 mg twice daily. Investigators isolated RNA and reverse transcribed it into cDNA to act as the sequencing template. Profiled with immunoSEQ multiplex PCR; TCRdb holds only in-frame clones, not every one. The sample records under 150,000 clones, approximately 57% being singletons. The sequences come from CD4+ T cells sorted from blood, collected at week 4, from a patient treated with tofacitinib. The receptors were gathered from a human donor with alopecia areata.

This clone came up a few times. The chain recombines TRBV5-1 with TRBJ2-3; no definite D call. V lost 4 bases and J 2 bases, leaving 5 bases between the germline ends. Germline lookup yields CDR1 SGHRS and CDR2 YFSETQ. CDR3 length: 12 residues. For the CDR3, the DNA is TGCGCCAGCAGCCTTAACACAGATACGCAGTATTTT. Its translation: CASSLNTDTQYF.

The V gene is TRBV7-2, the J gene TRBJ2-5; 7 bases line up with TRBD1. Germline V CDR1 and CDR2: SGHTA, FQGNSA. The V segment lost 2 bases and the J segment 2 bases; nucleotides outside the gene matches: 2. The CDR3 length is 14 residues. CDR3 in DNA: TGTGCCAGCAGCTTACAACAGGGGCAAGAGACCCAGTACTTC. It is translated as CASSLQQGQETQYF.

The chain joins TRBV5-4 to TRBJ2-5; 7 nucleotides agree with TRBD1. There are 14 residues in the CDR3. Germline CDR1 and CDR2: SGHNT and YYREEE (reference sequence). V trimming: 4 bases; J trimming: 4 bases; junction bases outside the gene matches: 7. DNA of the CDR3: TGTGCCAGCAGCGACAGGGTAAAGATAGAGACCCAGTACTTC. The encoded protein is CASSDRVKIETQYF.

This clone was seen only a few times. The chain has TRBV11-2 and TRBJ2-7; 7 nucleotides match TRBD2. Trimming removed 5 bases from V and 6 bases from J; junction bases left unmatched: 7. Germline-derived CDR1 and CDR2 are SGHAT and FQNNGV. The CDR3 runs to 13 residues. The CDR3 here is CASSGPGLLEQYF. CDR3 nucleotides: TGTGCCAGCAGCGGACCGGGACTACTCGAGCAGTACTTC.

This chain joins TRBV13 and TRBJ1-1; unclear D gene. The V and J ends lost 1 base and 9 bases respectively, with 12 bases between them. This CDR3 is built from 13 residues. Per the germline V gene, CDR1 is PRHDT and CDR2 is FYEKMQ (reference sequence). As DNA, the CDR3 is TGTGCCAGCAGCTTAGATCGGTTCCTGAAAGCTTTCTTT. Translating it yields CASSLDRFLKAFF.

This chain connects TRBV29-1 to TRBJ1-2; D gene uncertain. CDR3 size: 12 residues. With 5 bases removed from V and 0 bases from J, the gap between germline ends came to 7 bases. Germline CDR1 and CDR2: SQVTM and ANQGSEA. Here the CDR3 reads CSVTPPNYGYTF. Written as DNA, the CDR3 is TGCAGCGTTACCCCACCTAACTATGGCTACACCTTC.

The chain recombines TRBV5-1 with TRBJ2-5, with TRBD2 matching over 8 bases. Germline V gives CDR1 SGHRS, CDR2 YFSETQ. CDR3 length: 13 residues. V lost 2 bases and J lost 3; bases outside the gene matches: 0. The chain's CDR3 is CASSLLAEETQYF. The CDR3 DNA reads TGCGCCAGCAGCTTACTAGCGGAAGAGACCCAGTACTTC.

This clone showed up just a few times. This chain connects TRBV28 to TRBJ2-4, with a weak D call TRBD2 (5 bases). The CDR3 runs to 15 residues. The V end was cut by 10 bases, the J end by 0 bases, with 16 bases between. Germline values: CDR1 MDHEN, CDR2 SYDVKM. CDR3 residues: CATGFSGLAKNIQYF. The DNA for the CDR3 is TGTGCCACCGGATTCAGCGGATTAGCCAAAAACATTCAGTACTTC. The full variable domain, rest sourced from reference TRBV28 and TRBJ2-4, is DVKVTQSSRYLVKRTGEKVFLECVQDMDHENMFWYRQDPGLGLRLIYFSYDVKMKEKGDIPEGYSVSREKKERFSLILESASTNQTSMYLCATGFSGLAKNIQYFGAGTRLSVL.

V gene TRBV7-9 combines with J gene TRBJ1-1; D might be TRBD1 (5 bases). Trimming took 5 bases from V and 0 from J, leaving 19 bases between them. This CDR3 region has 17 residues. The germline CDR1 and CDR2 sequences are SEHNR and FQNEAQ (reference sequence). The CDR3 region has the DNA TGTGCCAGCAGCCCCGGGGCAGGCGATGGGATGAACACTGAAGCTTTCTTT. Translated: CASSPGAGDGMNTEAFF.

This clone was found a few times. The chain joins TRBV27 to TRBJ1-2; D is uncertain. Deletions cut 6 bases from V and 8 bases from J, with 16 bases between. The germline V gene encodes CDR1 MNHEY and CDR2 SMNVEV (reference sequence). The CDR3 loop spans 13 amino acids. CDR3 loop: CASRASEGGGYTF. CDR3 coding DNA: TGTGCCAGCAGAGCCTCTGAGGGAGGGGGCTACACCTTC.

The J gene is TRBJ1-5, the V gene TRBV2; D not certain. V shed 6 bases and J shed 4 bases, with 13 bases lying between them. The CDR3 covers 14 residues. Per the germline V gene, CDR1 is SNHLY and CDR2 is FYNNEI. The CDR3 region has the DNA TGTGCCAGCAGCCTCACCGACCCGAATCAGCCCCAGCATTTT. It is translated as CASSLTDPNQPQHF.

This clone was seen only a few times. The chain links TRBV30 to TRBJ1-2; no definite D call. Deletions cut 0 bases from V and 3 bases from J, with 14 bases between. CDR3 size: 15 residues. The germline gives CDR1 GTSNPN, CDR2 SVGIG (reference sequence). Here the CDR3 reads CAWSVMAGPHYGYTF. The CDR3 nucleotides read TGTGCCTGGAGTGTAATGGCAGGTCCTCACTATGGCTACACCTTC.

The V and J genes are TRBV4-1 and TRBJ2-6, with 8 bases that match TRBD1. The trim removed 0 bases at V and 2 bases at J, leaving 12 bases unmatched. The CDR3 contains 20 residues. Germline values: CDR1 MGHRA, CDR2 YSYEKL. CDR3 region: CASSQENTRDRWAGANVLTF. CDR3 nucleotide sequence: TGCGCCAGCAGCCAAGAGAACACCCGGGACAGGTGGGCTGGGGCCAACGTCCTGACTTTC.

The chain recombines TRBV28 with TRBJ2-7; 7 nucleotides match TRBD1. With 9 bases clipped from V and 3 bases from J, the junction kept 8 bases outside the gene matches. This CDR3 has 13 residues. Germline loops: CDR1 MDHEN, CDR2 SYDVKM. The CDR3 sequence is CASRQGASYEQYF. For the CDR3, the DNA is TGTGCCAGTCGACAGGGTGCAAGCTACGAGCAGTACTTC.

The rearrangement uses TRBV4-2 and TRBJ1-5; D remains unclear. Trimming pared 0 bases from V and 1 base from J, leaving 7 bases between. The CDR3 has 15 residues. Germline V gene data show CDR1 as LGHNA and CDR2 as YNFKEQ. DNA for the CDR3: TGTGCCAGCAGCCAAGAGGCCGGGAGCAATCAGCCCCAGCATTTT. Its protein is CASSQEAGSNQPQHF.

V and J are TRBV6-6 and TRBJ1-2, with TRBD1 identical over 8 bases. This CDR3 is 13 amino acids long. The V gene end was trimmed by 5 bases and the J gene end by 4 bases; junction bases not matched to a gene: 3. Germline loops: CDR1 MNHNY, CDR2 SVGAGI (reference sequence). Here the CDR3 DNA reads TGTGCCAGCAGTCCCGACAGGGGCTATGGCTACACCTTC. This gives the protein CASSPDRGYGYTF.

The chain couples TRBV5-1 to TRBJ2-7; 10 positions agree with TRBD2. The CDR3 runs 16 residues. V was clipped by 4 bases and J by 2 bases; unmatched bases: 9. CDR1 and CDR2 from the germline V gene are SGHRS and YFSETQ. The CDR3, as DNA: TGCGCCAGCAGCACCGCTGGACTAGCGGACCCCTACGAGCAGTACTTC. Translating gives CASSTAGLADPYEQYF.

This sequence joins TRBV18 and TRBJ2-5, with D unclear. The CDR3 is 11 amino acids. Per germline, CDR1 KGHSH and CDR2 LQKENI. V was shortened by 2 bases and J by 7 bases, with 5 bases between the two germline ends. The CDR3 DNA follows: TGTGCCAGCTCACCAAAGGGGACCCAGTACTTC. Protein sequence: CASSPKGTQYF.

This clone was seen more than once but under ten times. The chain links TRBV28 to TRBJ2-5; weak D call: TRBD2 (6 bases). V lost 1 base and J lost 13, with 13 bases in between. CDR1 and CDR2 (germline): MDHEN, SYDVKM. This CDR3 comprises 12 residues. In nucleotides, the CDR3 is TGTGCCAGCAGTTTATTTGGGAGGCCCTGGTACTTC. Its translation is CASSLFGRPWYF.

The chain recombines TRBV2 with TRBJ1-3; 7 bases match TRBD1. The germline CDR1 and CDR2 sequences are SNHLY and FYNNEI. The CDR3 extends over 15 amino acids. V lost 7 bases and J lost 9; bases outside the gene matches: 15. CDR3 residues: CASKGRTGSTRTIYF. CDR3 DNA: TGTGCCAGCAAAGGAAGGACAGGATCGACTCGCACCATATATTTT.

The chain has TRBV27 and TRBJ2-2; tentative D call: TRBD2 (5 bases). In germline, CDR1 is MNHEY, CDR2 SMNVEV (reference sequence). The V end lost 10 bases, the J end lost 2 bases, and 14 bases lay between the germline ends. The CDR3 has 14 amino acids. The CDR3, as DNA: TGTGCCATCGCAAGGACGGGAAACACCGGGGAGCTGTTTTTT. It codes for CAIARTGNTGELFF.

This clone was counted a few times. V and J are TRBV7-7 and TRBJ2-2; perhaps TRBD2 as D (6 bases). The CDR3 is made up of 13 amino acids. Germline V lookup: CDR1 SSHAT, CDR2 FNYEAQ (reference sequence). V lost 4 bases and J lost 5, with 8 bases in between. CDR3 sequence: CASSSGRTGELFF. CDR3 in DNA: TGTGCCAGCAGCTCCGGGAGAACCGGGGAGCTGTTTTTT.

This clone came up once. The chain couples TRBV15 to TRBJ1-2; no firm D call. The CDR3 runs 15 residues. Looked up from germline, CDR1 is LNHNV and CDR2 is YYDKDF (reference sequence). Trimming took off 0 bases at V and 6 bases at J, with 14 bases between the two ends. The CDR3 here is CATSRDPTSPDGYTF. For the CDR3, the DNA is TGTGCCACCAGCAGAGATCCAACTAGCCCCGATGGCTACACCTTC.